Shown below are 8 T cell receptor beta chains from a single sample sequenced in a study of blood T cell repertoires in COVID-19. Only in-frame clones appear in the TCRdb table, and some are missing; sequencing was by immunoSEQ multiplex PCR. The sample has about 250,000 clones, just under 85% seen once. The material sequenced was peripheral blood. The receptors stem from a man between 50 and 59 years old with acute or convalescent COVID-19.

The chain couples TRBV6-5 to TRBJ2-2, with 7 bases aligning to TRBD1. The J segment lost 6 bases and the V segment lost 2 bases, leaving 3 bases of the junction unmatched. This CDR3 is built from 14 residues. Per germline, CDR1 MNHEY and CDR2 SVGAGI. CDR3 loop: CASSYGQEAGELFF. CDR3 nucleotides: TGTGCCAGCAGTTACGGACAGGAGGCCGGGGAGCTGTTTTTT.

The rearrangement uses TRBV7-9 and TRBJ1-2, with D unresolved. Germline CDR1 is SEHNR and CDR2 is FQNEAQ (reference sequence). The CDR3 totals 13 residues. Trimming took 3 bases from V and 3 from J, leaving 8 bases between them. CDR3 nucleotide sequence: TGTGCCAGCAGCTTCGATGAGCACTATGGCTACACCTTC. Translated: CASSFDEHYGYTF.

The chain is built from TRBV28 and TRBJ1-2; TRBD1 agrees at 8 bases. With 5 bases clipped from V and 6 bases from J, the junction kept 5 bases outside the gene matches. Germline V CDR1 and CDR2: MDHEN, SYDVKM. The length of the CDR3 is 13 residues. The CDR3 region is CASSPPTGDGYTF. The DNA of the CDR3 is TGTGCCAGCAGTCCCCCGACAGGGGATGGCTACACCTTC.

J is TRBJ1-4 and V is TRBV25-1; TRBD1 matches at 8 bases. Trimming at V came to 4 bases and at J to 11 bases, leaving 9 bases not matched to a gene. The germline gives CDR1 MGHDK, CDR2 SYGVNS. The CDR3 is made up of 14 amino acids. CDR3: CASSASTGVEKLFF. The CDR3, as DNA: TGTGCCAGCAGTGCATCGACAGGGGTGGAGAAACTGTTTTTT.

The chain is built from TRBV25-1 and TRBJ1-4; D unresolved. The CDR3 consists of 15 residues. The V gene's germline CDR1 is MGHDK and CDR2 SYGVNS. Trimming shortened V by 6 bases and J by 0 bases, and 11 bases separated the two germline ends. CDR3 sequence reads: CASRATGATNEKLFF. In DNA form, the CDR3 reads TGTGCCAGCAGAGCGACTGGTGCAACTAATGAAAAACTGTTTTTT.

This chain uses TRBV19 with TRBJ2-3; 7 bases align to TRBD1. Germline loops: CDR1 LNHDA, CDR2 SQIVND (reference sequence). This CDR3 has 14 residues. The junction had 1 base not matched to a gene; V was cut back by 0 bases and J by 4 bases. In DNA form, the CDR3 reads TGTGCCAGTAGTATAGAAGGGGGCGCAGATACGCAGTATTTT. It is translated as CASSIEGGADTQYF.

This chain uses TRBV19 with TRBJ2-7, with 10 bases fitting TRBD1. Germline-derived CDR1 and CDR2 are LNHDA and SQIVND (reference sequence). This CDR3 has 16 amino acids. Germline trimming cut 3 bases from V and 7 bases from J; bases unmatched to any gene: 12. This CDR3 is CASSMTGGAMGLEQYF. CDR3 DNA sequence: TGTGCCAGTAGTATGACAGGGGGCGCAATGGGTTTGGAGCAGTACTTC.

The genes are TRBV6-5 and TRBJ1-2, with D possibly matching TRBD1 (5 bases). The V gene's germline CDR1 is MNHEY and CDR2 SVGAGI. This CDR3 has 11 amino acids. The V end lost 6 bases, the J end lost 6 bases, and 8 bases lay between the germline ends. The DNA of the CDR3 is TGTGCCAGCAGGACAGTACATGGCTACACCTTC. As protein: CASRTVHGYTF.